This T cell receptor beta chain came from a study of response to subunit inactivated influenza vaccine. Study-wide results and caveats: New T cells are recruited in small numbers by each seasonal influenza vaccination, according to the authors' suggestion.

A few counts support this clonotype. Its matching antigen is unknown. Each CDR3 protein gets one entry after TCRdb re-called the RT-PCR reads with MiXCR. This table has 650,000 to 700,000 distinct CDR3 sequences, about a sixth appearing once. The receptor's source is a man aged 45-65 years who received an inactivated influenza vaccine. The sample here was PBMCs from blood, taken 11 to 12 days after vaccination.

The DNA for the CDR3 is TGTGCCAGCAGCAGAGCCGGGACGGCGAACACCGGGGAGCTGTTTTTT. Protein: CASSRAGTANTGELFF. The genes are TRBV21-1 and TRBJ2-2; the table assigns TRBD1, which was not confirmed against the DNA. TRBV21-1 is deemed a pseudogene. CDR3 length: 16 residues.